This TCR beta chain appears in the sequencing data of a study of T cell responses to AZD1222 COVID-19 vaccine. Trimming removed 1 base from V and 1 base from J, with 6 bases in between. The CDR3 is 14 amino acids. Germline lookup yields CDR1 SGHVS and CDR2 FNYEAQ. TCRdb's table, derived via immunoSEQ multiplex PCR, lists solely in-frame clones and lacks some. Here the sample spans roughly 110,000 clones, 87% being singletons. The input for sequencing was peripheral blood, taken on day 0 of AZD1222 vaccination. The V gene is TRBV7-6, the J gene TRBJ2-3; no definite D call. The clonotype was recovered from an adult in good health. CDR3 amino acids: CASSLETRTDTQYF. The DNA for the CDR3 is TGTGCCAGCAGCTTAGAAACCCGCACAGATACGCAGTATTTT.